Detailed here is one T cell receptor (beta chain). Other nucleotide sequences from this sample produce the same CDR3. The source of the sample is a study of shared clonotypes between healthy human individuals. CD8 cells classed as naive were CD45RO-negative and positively selected for CCR7, excluding terminally differentiated effector memory CD45RA+ cells. Produced via immunoSEQ multiplex PCR; TCRdb's table is partial and in-frame only. In the table there are more than 550,000 clones, just over 90% of which are singletons. V lost 0 bases to trimming and J lost 1 base, with 3 bases between them. The length of the CDR3 is 13 residues. Germline V gives CDR1 SEHNR, CDR2 FQNEAQ (reference sequence).

This receptor was obtained from a man aged 30-40 years in good health. The J gene is TRBJ1-1, the V gene TRBV7-9; D is ambiguous. Material: naive CD8+ T cells sorted from blood. The CDR3 region is CASSLAGNTEAFF. DNA of the CDR3: TGTGCCAGCAGCTTAGCAGGGAACACTGAAGCTTTCTTT.